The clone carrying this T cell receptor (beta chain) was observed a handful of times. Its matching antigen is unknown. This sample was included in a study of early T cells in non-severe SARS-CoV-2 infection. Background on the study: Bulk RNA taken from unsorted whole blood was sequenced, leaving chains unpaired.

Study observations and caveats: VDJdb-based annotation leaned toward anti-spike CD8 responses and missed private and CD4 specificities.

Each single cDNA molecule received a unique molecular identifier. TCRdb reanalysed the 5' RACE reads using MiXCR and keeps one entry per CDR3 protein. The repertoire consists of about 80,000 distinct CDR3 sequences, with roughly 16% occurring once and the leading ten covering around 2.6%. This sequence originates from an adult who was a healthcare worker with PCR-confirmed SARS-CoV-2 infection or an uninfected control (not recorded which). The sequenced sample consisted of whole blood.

The DNA of the CDR3 is TGTGCCAGCTCACGGGGACAGGACTACTACGAGCAGTACTTC. Translating it yields CASSRGQDYYEQYF. The chain combines TRBV18 with TRBJ2-7; 8 bases fit TRBD1. Germline-derived CDR1 and CDR2 are KGHSH and LQKENI. Trimming at V came to 4 bases and at J to 3 bases, leaving 5 bases not matched to a gene. This CDR3 is built from 14 residues. The full variable domain, in which reference TRBV18 and TRBJ2-7 provide the parts outside the CDR3, is NAGVMQNPRHLVRRRGQEARLRCSPMKGHSHVYWYRQLPEEGLKFMVYLQKENIIDESGMPKERFSAEFPKEGPSILRIQQVVRGDSAAYFCASSRGQDYYEQYFGPGTRLTVT.